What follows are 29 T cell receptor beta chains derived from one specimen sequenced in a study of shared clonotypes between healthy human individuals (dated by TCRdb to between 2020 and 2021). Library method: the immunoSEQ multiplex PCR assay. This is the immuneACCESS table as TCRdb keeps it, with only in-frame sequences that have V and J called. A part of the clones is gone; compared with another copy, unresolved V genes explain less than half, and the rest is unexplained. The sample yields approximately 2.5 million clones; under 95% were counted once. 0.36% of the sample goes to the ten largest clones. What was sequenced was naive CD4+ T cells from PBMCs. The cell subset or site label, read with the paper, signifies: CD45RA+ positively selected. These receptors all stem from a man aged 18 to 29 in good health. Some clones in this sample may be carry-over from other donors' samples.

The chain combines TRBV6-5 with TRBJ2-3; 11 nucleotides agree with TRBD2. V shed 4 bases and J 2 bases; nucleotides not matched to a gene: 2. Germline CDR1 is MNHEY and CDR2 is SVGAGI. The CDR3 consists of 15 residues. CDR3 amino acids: CASSSSGRFTDTQYF. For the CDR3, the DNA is TGTGCCAGCAGTTCTAGCGGGAGGTTCACAGATACGCAGTATTTT.

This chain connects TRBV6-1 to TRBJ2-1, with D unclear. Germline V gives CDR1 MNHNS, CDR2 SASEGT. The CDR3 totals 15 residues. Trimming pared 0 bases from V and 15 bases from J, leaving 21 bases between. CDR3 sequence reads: CASSEAPDSPLGWFF. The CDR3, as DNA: TGTGCCAGCAGTGAAGCTCCTGATTCTCCGTTGGGTTGGTTCTTC.

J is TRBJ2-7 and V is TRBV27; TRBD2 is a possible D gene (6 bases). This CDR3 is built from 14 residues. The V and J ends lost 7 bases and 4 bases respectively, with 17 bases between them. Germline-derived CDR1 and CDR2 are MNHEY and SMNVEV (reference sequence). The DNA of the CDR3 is TGTGCCAGCACCAAAGCGGGCTCGTATTACGAGCAGTACTTC. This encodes CASTKAGSYYEQYF.

CDR3 sequence (DNA): TGTGCCAGCAGTGGACAGAATCAGCCCCAGCATTTT. Encoded protein: CASSGQNQPQHF. V gene TRBV2 combines with J gene TRBJ1-5; D is perhaps TRBD1 (5 bases). Per the germline V gene, CDR1 is SNHLY and CDR2 is FYNNEI. This CDR3 contains 12 residues. V was shortened by 4 bases and J by 4 bases, with 5 bases between the two germline ends.

Here the CDR3 reads CASSAGWPAQETQYF. The CDR3 DNA reads as TGTGCCAGCAGTGCAGGGTGGCCAGCCCAAGAGACCCAGTACTTC. This chain joins TRBV6-1 and TRBJ2-5, with D maybe TRBD1 (5 bases). The germline V and J ends were trimmed by 4 bases and 1 base, with 13 bases remaining between them. Germline V gene data show CDR1 as MNHNS and CDR2 as SASEGT. The CDR3 spans 15 residues.

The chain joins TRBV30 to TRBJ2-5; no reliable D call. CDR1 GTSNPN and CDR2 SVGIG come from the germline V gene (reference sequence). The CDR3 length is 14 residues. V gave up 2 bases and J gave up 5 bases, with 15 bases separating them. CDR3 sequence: CAWSPVRFGETQYF. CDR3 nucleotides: TGTGCCTGGAGTCCGGTCCGGTTCGGGGAGACCCAGTACTTC.

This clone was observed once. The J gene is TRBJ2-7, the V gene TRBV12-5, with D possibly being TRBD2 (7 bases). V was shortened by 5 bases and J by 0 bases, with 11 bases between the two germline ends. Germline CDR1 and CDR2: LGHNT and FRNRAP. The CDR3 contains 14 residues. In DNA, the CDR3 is TGTGCTAGTGGTGGGGGCGGGAGCTCCTACGAGCAGTACTTC. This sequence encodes CASGGGGSSYEQYF.

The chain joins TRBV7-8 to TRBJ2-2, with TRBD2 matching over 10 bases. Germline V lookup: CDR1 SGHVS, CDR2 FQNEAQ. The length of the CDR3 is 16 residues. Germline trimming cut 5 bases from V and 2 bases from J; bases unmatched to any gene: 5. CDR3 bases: TGTGCCAGCAGCAACCTAGCGGGAGTCAACACCGGGGAGCTGTTTTTT. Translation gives CASSNLAGVNTGELFF.

In nucleotides, the CDR3 is TGCGCCAGCAGCCAACAATTGGCGGGAGGGTACAATGAGCAGTTCTTC. It is translated as CASSQQLAGGYNEQFF. V and J are TRBV4-3 and TRBJ2-1; 9 bases agree with TRBD2. CDR1 LGHNA and CDR2 YSLEER come from the germline V gene. The V segment lost 2 bases and the J segment 4 bases; nucleotides outside the gene matches: 6. The CDR3 is 16 amino acids.

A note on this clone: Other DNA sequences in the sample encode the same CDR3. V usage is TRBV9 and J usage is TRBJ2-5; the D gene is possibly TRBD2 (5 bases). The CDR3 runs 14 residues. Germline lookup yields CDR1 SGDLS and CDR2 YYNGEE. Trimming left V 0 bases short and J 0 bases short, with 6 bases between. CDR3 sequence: CASSVAGYQETQYF. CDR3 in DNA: TGTGCCAGCAGCGTAGCGGGGTACCAAGAGACCCAGTACTTC. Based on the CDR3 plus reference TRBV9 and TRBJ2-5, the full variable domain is DSGVTQTPKHLITATGQRVTLRCSPRSGDLSVYWYQQSLDQGLQFLIQYYNGEERAKGNILERFSAQQFPDLHSELNLSSLELGDSALYFCASSVAGYQETQYFGPGTRLLVL.

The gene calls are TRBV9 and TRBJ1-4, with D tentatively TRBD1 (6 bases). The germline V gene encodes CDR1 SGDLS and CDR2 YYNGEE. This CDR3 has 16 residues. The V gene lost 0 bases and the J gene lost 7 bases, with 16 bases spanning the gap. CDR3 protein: CASSVAGGLPGEKLFF. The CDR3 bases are TGTGCCAGCAGCGTAGCTGGGGGCCTCCCGGGTGAAAAACTGTTTTTT.

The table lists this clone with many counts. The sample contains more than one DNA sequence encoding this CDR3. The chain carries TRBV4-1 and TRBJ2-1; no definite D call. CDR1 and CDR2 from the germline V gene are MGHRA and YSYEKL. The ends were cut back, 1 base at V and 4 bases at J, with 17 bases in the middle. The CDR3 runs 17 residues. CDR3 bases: TGCGCCAGCAGCCAAGGTATTGTACGGGCCGATTACAATGAGCAGTTCTTC. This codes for CASSQGIVRADYNEQFF.

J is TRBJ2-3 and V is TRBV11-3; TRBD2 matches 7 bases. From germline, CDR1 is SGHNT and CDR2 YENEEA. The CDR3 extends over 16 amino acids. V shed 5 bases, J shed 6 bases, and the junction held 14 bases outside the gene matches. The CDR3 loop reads CASSRAPSGIGDTQYF. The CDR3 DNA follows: TGTGCCAGCAGCCGAGCGCCTAGCGGCATAGGGGATACGCAGTATTTT.

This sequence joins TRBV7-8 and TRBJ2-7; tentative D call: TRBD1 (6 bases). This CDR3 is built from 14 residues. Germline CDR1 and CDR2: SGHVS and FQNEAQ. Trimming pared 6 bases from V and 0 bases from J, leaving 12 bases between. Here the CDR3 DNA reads TGTGCCAGCAGATCCTACAGGGACTCCTACGAGCAGTACTTC. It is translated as CASRSYRDSYEQYF. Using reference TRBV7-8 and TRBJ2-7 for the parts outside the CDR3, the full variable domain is GAGVSQSPRYKVAKRGQDVALRCDPISGHVSLFWYQQALGQGPEFLTYFQNEAQLDKSGLPSDRFFAERPEGSVSTLKIQRTQQEDSAVYLCASRSYRDSYEQYFGPGTRLTVT.

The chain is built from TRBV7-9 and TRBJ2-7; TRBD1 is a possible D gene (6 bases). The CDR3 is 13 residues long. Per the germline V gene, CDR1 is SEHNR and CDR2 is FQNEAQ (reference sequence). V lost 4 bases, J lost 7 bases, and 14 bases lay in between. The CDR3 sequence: CASSSGTSTEQYF. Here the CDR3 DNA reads TGTGCCAGCAGCTCCGGGACATCTACGGAGCAGTACTTC.

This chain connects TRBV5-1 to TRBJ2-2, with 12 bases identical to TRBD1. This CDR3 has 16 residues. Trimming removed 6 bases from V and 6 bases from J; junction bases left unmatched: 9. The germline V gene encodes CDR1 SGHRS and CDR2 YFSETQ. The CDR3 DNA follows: TGCGCCAGCACCCTTTGGGGACAGGGGGCAGCCGGGGAGCTGTTTTTT. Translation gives CASTLWGQGAAGELFF.

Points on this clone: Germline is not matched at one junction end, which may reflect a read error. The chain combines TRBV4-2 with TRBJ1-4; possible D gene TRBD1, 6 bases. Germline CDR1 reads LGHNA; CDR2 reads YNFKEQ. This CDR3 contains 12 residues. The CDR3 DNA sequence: TGTGCCAGCAGCCAAGAGCCAGGGGTCGCTCATTTT. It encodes CASSQEPGVAHF.

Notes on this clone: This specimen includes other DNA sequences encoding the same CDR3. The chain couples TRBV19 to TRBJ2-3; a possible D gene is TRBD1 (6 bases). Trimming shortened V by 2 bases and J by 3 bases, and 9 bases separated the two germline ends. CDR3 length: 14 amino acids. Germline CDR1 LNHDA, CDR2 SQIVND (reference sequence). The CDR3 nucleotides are TGTGCCAGTAGTATACAGGGGCGGACAGATACGCAGTATTTT. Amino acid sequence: CASSIQGRTDTQYF. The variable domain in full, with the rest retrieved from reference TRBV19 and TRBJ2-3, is DGGITQSPKYLFRKEGQNVTLSCEQNLNHDAMYWYRQDPGQGLRLIYYSQIVNDFQKGDIAEGYSVSREKKESFPLTVTSAQKNPTAFYLCASSIQGRTDTQYFGPGTRLTVL.

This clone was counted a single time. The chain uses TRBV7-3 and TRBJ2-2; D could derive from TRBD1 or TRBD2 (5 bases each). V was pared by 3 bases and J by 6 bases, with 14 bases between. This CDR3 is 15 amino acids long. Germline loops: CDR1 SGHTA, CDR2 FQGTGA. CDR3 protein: CASSFKPGSPGELFF. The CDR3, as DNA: TGTGCCAGCAGCTTCAAACCAGGGAGTCCCGGGGAGCTGTTTTTT.

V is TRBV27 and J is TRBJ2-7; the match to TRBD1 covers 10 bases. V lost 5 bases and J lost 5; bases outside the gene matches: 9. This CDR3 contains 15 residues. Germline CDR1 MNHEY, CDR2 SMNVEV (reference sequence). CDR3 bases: TGTGCCAGCAGTCCTATTGGGACAGGGGCGAACGAGCAGTACTTC. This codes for CASSPIGTGANEQYF.

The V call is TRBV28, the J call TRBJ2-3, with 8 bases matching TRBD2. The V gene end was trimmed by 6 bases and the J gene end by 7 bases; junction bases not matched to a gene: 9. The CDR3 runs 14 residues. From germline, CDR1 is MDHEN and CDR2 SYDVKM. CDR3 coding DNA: TGTGCCAGCAGAGCAGCGGGAGTACTGAATACGCAGTATTTT. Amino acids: CASRAAGVLNTQYF.

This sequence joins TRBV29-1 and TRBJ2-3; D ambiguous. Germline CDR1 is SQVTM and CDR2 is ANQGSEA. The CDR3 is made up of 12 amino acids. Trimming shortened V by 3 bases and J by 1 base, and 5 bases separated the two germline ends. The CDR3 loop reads CSVDNGTDTQYF. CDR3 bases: TGCAGCGTTGACAATGGCACAGATACGCAGTATTTT.

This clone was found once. The CDR3 nucleotides read TGTGCCAGCAGTTTACAGGGAGATCAGCCCCAGCATTTT. It encodes CASSLQGDQPQHF. The V call is TRBV28, the J call TRBJ1-5; a weak D match, TRBD1 (5 bases). The V gene's germline CDR1 is MDHEN and CDR2 SYDVKM. The CDR3 is 13 amino acids. V lost 2 bases to trimming and J lost 5 bases, with 7 bases between them.

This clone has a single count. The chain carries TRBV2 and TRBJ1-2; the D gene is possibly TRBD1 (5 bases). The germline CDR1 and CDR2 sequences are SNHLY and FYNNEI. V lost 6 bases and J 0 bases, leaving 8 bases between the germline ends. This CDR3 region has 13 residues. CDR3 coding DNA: TGTGCCAGCAGGCGACAGACTAACTATGGCTACACCTTC. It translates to CASRRQTNYGYTF.

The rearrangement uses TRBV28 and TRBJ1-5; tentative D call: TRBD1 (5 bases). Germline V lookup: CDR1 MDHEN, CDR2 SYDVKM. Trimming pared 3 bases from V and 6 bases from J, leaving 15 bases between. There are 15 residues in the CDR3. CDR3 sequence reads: CASSFWGVVGQPQHF. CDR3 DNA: TGTGCCAGCAGTTTTTGGGGGGTCGTCGGTCAGCCCCAGCATTTT.

The CDR3: CASSQVLQGMGGGEAFF. In nucleotides, the CDR3 is TGCGCCAGCAGCCAAGTCTTACAGGGAATGGGGGGCGGTGAAGCTTTCTTT. The chain joins TRBV4-1 to TRBJ1-1, with D tentatively TRBD1 (6 bases). Germline V lookup: CDR1 MGHRA, CDR2 YSYEKL. Trimming left V 1 base short and J 7 bases short, with 22 bases between. CDR3 length equals 17 residues.

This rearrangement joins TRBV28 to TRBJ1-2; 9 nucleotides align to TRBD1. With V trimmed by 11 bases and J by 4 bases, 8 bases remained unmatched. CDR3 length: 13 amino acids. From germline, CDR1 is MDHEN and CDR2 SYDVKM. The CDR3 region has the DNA TGTGCCGGGGGGGGACAGGGCTTCTATGGCTACACCTTC. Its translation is CAGGGQGFYGYTF.

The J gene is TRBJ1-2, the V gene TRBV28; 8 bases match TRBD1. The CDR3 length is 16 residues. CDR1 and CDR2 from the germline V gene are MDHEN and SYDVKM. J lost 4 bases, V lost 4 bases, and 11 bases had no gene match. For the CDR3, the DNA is TGTGCCAGCAGTTACTCCCCAGGGGGCGCGGGCTATGGCTACACCTTC. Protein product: CASSYSPGGAGYGYTF.

This CDR3 reads CASSTRGSSYNEQFF. CDR3 coding DNA: TGTGCCAGCAGCACCCGCGGGAGCTCCTACAATGAGCAGTTCTTC. J is TRBJ2-1 and V is TRBV9; 7 bases fit TRBD2. The CDR3 length is 15 residues. The germline gives CDR1 SGDLS, CDR2 YYNGEE. The ends lost 4 bases at V and 0 bases at J; junction bases unmatched: 4. Full variable domain (missing parts from reference TRBV9 and TRBJ2-1): DSGVTQTPKHLITATGQRVTLRCSPRSGDLSVYWYQQSLDQGLQFLIQYYNGEERAKGNILERFSAQQFPDLHSELNLSSLELGDSALYFCASSTRGSSYNEQFFGPGTRLTVL.